These T cell receptor beta chains were read from a single sample in a study of T-cell memory formation after mild COVID-19. TCRdb itself ran the 5' RACE reads through MiXCR, one entry per CDR3 protein. The sample shows just over 350,000 distinct CDR3 sequences, roughly an eighth of them seen only once. Input material: PBMCs or a T cell subset sorted from them (not recorded which). Source of these receptors: a man younger than 35 who had mild COVID-19 (a few samples of this study predate the infection). Cell type and time point are not known. Both conserved end residues are part of each CDR3. A D gene is named only where the DNA matches it firmly. Not all rows give a size; the values are once, few, many and, for expanded clones, a class.

d_call	j_call	clone_size	v_call	cdr3_nt	cdr3_aa
-	TRBJ2-4	-	TRBV20-1	TGCAGTGCCGAGAGAGGGGCATGGAACATTCAGTACTTC	CSAERGAWNIQYF
-	TRBJ1-1	few	TRBV12-3/TRBV12-4	TGTGCCAGCAGGAGGGGGGAGGGAGCTTTCTTT	CASRRGEGAFF
TRBD1	TRBJ2-4	few	TRBV5-4	TGTGCCAGCATTGGGACAGAAAACATTCAGTACTTC	CASIGTENIQYF
-	TRBJ2-3	many	TRBV20-1	TGCAGTGCTAGAGATGAACAGGGAGCAACAGATACGCAGTATTTT	CSARDEQGATDTQYF
-	TRBJ1-1	-	TRBV10-3	TGTGCCATCAGTCAGGTTTACGGTACTGAAGCTTTCTTT	CAISQVYGTEAFF
TRBD2	TRBJ2-3	few	TRBV5-8	TGTGCCAGCAGCGAGACGGGGGGACGGGGAGATACGCAGTATTTT	CASSETGGRGDTQYF
-	TRBJ1-2	few	TRBV5-1	TGCGCCAGCAGCTTGGGAGTCCTTAACTATGGCTACACCTTC	CASSLGVLNYGYTF
TRBD1	TRBJ1-5	-	TRBV20-1	TGCAGTGCAAGGGACAGGATTACACATGGTCAGCCCCAGCATTTT	CSARDRITHGQPQHF
TRBD2	TRBJ2-3	few	TRBV7-6	TGTGCCAGCAGCACGGGGACTAGCGAATACACAGATACGCAGTATTTT	CASSTGTSEYTDTQYF
TRBD2	TRBJ2-3	-	TRBV6-2/TRBV6-3	TGTGCCAGCAGCGGCGGGGGGTCACACGGAGATACGCAGTATTTT	CASSGGGSHGDTQYF
TRBD1	TRBJ1-1	few	TRBV7-9	TGTGCCAGCAGACGGGGGACAGGGGGCACTGAAGCTTTCTTT	CASRRGTGGTEAFF